The T cell receptor beta chain under discussion was sequenced for a study of human T cells and chemical hapten exposure. TCRdb re-analysed the RACE reads in MiXCR, keeping a single row per CDR3 protein. The table shows nearly 85,000 distinct CDR3 sequences, with approximately 10% occurring only once. Deletions cut 0 bases from V and 3 bases from J, with 5 bases between. CDR1 and CDR2 (germline): SGHAT, FQNNGV. CDR3 length: 13 amino acids. Stated time point: patch test 2, 6 weeks after DPC sensitization. The treatment denotes: therapeutic diphenylcyclopropenone sensitization with weekly scalp DPC. This clonotype was seen more than once but under ten times.

The receptor's source is a man between 18 and 29 years old with alopecia areata. Some clones in this sample may be carry-over from other donors' samples. The chain recombines TRBV11-2 with TRBJ2-5, with a weak D call TRBD1 (5 bases). Sequenced here: whole blood, sampled in connection with sensitization to the hapten diphenylcyclopropenone (DPC). The CDR3, as DNA: TGTGCCAGCAGCTTAGAGACAGAAGAGACCCAGTACTTC. Its translation: CASSLETEETQYF.